This is a list of T cell receptor beta chains from one sample in a study of T cell repertoires in cytomegalovirus infection. TCRdb recomputed calls from the reads with MiXCR, one row per CDR3 protein. The sample lists fewer than 550,000 distinct CDR3 sequences, about 33% occurring once. Sequenced: PBMCs. These receptors came from a human donor in good health (CMV status not recorded). Some clones in this sample may be carry-over from other donors' samples. CDR3s include the opening cysteine and the closing phenylalanine or tryptophan. D genes are given only for firm matches. Clone size is shown for a subset of rows, as once, few, many or a class of expanded clone.

v_call: TRBV6-1
j_call: TRBJ2-4
clone_size: -
d_call: -
cdr3_aa: CASSLQREIKNIQYF
cdr3_nt: TGTGCCAGCAGTCTGCAGAGGGAGATAAAAAACATTCAGTACTTC

v_call: TRBV6-2/TRBV6-3
j_call: TRBJ2-5
clone_size: -
d_call: -
cdr3_aa: CASGRGLRETQYF
cdr3_nt: TGTGCCAGCGGTCGGGGGTTGAGGGAGACCCAGTACTTC

v_call: TRBV15
j_call: TRBJ2-5
clone_size: -
d_call: TRBD1
cdr3_aa: CATQTGTGEETQYF
cdr3_nt: TGTGCCACCCAAACAGGGACAGGGGAGGAGACCCAGTACTTC

v_call: TRBV4-3
j_call: TRBJ2-3
clone_size: many
d_call: TRBD2
cdr3_aa: CASSQFLAGLEDTQYF
cdr3_nt: TGCGCCAGCAGCCAATTCCTAGCGGGGTTGGAAGATACGCAGTATTTT

v_call: TRBV4-2
j_call: TRBJ1-5
clone_size: -
d_call: -
cdr3_aa: CASSQVAGGNQPQHF
cdr3_nt: TGTGCCAGCAGCCAAGTAGCAGGGGGCAATCAGCCCCAGCATTTT

v_call: TRBV28
j_call: TRBJ2-7
clone_size: few
d_call: -
cdr3_aa: CASSLATSQGNEQYF
cdr3_nt: TGTGCCAGCAGTTTAGCTACTAGTCAGGGGAACGAGCAGTACTTC

v_call: TRBV7-9
j_call: TRBJ2-3
clone_size: few
d_call: TRBD2
cdr3_aa: CASSQTGGGGPGDTQYF
cdr3_nt: TGTGCCAGCAGCCAGACGGGCGGCGGGGGGCCGGGAGATACGCAGTATTTT

v_call: TRBV5-6
j_call: TRBJ1-2
clone_size: few
d_call: -
cdr3_aa: CASINFVQNYGYTF
cdr3_nt: TGTGCCAGCATCAACTTCGTACAGAACTATGGCTACACCTTC

v_call: TRBV20-1
j_call: TRBJ1-4
clone_size: -
d_call: TRBD1
cdr3_aa: CSARETGGREKLFF
cdr3_nt: TGCAGTGCTAGGGAAACAGGGGGCAGAGAAAAACTGTTTTTT

v_call: TRBV27
j_call: TRBJ1-1
clone_size: -
d_call: -
cdr3_aa: CASSPPYAFF
cdr3_nt: TGTGCCAGCAGCCCGCCGTATGCTTTCTTT

v_call: TRBV19
j_call: TRBJ1-2
clone_size: -
d_call: -
cdr3_aa: CASSIGGQLYGYTF
cdr3_nt: TGTGCCAGTAGTATTGGGGGGCAGCTTTATGGCTACACCTTC

v_call: TRBV20-1
j_call: TRBJ1-6
clone_size: many
d_call: TRBD1
cdr3_aa: CSARAGQGINSPLHF
cdr3_nt: TGCAGTGCTAGAGCGGGACAGGGGATTAATTCACCCCTCCACTTT

v_call: TRBV27
j_call: TRBJ1-6
clone_size: -
d_call: -
cdr3_aa: CASKGSRVSPLHF
cdr3_nt: TGTGCCAGCAAAGGGAGCAGGGTTTCACCCCTCCACTTT

v_call: TRBV6-1
j_call: TRBJ1-2
clone_size: -
d_call: -
cdr3_aa: CASREEDWGLYYGYTF
cdr3_nt: TGTGCCAGCAGGGAAGAAGATTGGGGGCTCTACTATGGCTACACCTTC

v_call: TRBV5-5
j_call: TRBJ2-5
clone_size: -
d_call: TRBD2
cdr3_aa: CASSLRRGALVETQYF
cdr3_nt: TGTGCCAGCAGCTTGAGGCGGGGGGCGTTAGTGGAGACCCAGTACTTC